This T cell receptor beta chain was retrieved from a study of PD-1 blockade in classical Hodgkin lymphoma. Time point denoted: newly diagnosed, previously untreated cHL patient sample. Magnetic negative selection served to purify CD4+ T cells out of PBMCs that had been thawed. TCRdb's table, derived via immunoSEQ multiplex PCR, lists solely in-frame clones and lacks some. Of about 25,000 clones listed, roughly nine tenths are singletons. The junction had 4 bases not matched to a gene; V was cut back by 6 bases and J by 7 bases. The CDR3 contains 13 residues. The V gene's germline CDR1 is MNHEY and CDR2 SVGAGI.

This rearrangement joins TRBV6-5 to TRBJ2-1, with 9 positions matching TRBD2. The sequencing input was CD4+ T cells from blood. The source of this sequence is a human donor with classical Hodgkin lymphoma. CDR3 nucleotide sequence: TGTGCCAGCAGAGGACTAGCGTTGAATGAGCAGTTCTTC. Protein: CASRGLALNEQFF.